The 20 T cell receptor beta chains given below trace back to one sample, sequenced in a study of T cell changes during pregnancy in multiple sclerosis. Sequenced by immunoSEQ multiplex PCR; TCRdb stores in-frame clones only, minus some. There are more than 45,000 clones in the sample; roughly 94% occur only once, and around 0.48% lies in the top ten. The starting material was CD4+ T cells from peripheral blood mononuclear cells, obtained in the first trimester of pregnancy. The receptors shown here come from a female donor with multiple sclerosis, enrolled in a pregnancy study.

The sample holds a few counts of this clone. The chain uses TRBV7-2 and TRBJ2-1; weak D call: TRBD2 (6 bases). This CDR3 comprises 15 residues. V was clipped by 3 bases and J by 12 bases, with 21 bases between them. Germline-derived CDR1 and CDR2 are SGHTA and FQGNSA. CDR3 coding DNA: TGTGCCAGCAGCTTCGATCGGGACTTAGCAGGAGGGCAGTTCTTC. The encoded protein is CASSFDRDLAGGQFF. Full variable domain (outside the CDR3, taken from reference TRBV7-2 and TRBJ2-1): GAGVSQSPSNKVTEKGKDVELRCDPISGHTALYWYRQSLGQGLEFLIYFQGNSAPDKSGLPSDRFSAERTGGSVSTLTIQRTQQEDSAVYLCASSFDRDLAGGQFFGPGTRLTVL.

The chain uses TRBV19 and TRBJ1-2; a weak D match, TRBD1 (5 bases). The V end lost 3 bases, the J end lost 4 bases, and 12 bases lay between the germline ends. This CDR3 has 14 amino acids. Germline V gene lookup returns CDR1 LNHDA and CDR2 SQIVND (reference sequence). This chain's CDR3 is CASSIVQGGYGYTF. The CDR3 nucleotides are TGTGCCAGTAGTATTGTCCAGGGAGGCTATGGCTACACCTTC.

V is TRBV4-1 and J is TRBJ2-7, with 10 positions matching TRBD1. The trim removed 3 bases at V and 6 bases at J, leaving 11 bases unmatched. CDR3 length: 16 residues. The V gene's germline CDR1 is MGHRA and CDR2 YSYEKL. CDR3 coding DNA: TGCGCCAGCAGCCAGCCCGACCGGGACAGGGGTGGCGAGCAGTACTTC. Its protein is CASSQPDRDRGGEQYF.

The V call is TRBV10-1, the J call TRBJ1-1, with D uncertain. The CDR3 runs 14 residues. The ends were cut back, 0 bases at V and 4 bases at J, with 9 bases in the middle. Germline V gives CDR1 WNHNN, CDR2 SYGVQD (reference sequence). Here the CDR3 DNA reads TGCGCCAGCAGTGAGTCGGGGAGAATCACTGAAGCTTTCTTT. Its protein product is CASSESGRITEAFF.

V usage is TRBV12-5 and J usage is TRBJ2-5; 16 bases match TRBD2. V gave up 5 bases and J gave up 5 bases; unmatched junction bases: 2. CDR1 is LGHNT, CDR2 FRNRAP, per germline. The CDR3 is 15 residues long. The DNA for the CDR3 is TGTGCTAGTGGTAGGGGACTAGCGGGGGGGGAGACCCAGTACTTC. Protein product: CASGRGLAGGETQYF.

The chain couples TRBV27 to TRBJ2-7; TRBD1 aligns across 7 bases. This CDR3 contains 15 residues. CDR1 is MNHEY and CDR2 is SMNVEV in the germline V gene (reference sequence). Trimming cost V 0 bases and J 2 bases; bases outside gene matches: 4. CDR3 sequence (DNA): TGTGCCAGCAGTTTATCGGCAGGGGGTCCCTACGAGCAGTACTTC. It translates to CASSLSAGGPYEQYF.

This chain links TRBV2 with TRBJ2-1; possible D gene TRBD1, 6 bases. V dropped 8 bases and J dropped 0 bases, with 8 bases sitting between them. This CDR3 is built from 13 residues. Germline assignment: CDR1 SNHLY and CDR2 FYNNEI. The CDR3 protein is CASEGGSYNEQFF. The DNA of the CDR3 is TGTGCCAGCGAAGGGGGCTCCTACAATGAGCAGTTCTTC.

The chain carries TRBV19 and TRBJ1-5; TRBD1 matches at 7 bases. The V segment lost 7 bases and the J segment 3 bases; nucleotides outside the gene matches: 6. This CDR3 region has 14 residues. CDR1 and CDR2 (germline): LNHDA, SQIVND (reference sequence). The CDR3 sequence is CASNSGTANQPQHF. Here the CDR3 DNA reads TGTGCCAGTAATTCCGGGACAGCCAATCAGCCCCAGCATTTT.

The V call is TRBV10-3, the J call TRBJ1-1; 7 nucleotides agree with TRBD1. Germline V gene data show CDR1 as ENHRY and CDR2 as SYGVKD. The junction had 8 bases not matched to a gene; V was cut back by 6 bases and J by 7 bases. The CDR3 has 13 amino acids. The CDR3 region is CAIRLDRAGEAFF. The DNA of the CDR3 is TGTGCCATCAGATTAGACAGGGCCGGTGAAGCTTTCTTT.

This clone was seen just once. The genes are TRBV5-6 and TRBJ2-7, with a tentative D call TRBD1 (5 bases). The germline gives CDR1 SGHDT, CDR2 YYEEEE. The CDR3 sequence is 13 residues long. Trimming left V 1 base short and J 3 bases short, with 8 bases between. CDR3 loop: CASSLKGVYEQYF. DNA for the CDR3: TGTGCCAGCAGCTTGAAAGGGGTCTACGAGCAGTACTTC.

The chain combines TRBV7-2 with TRBJ2-3; 7 bases match TRBD2. With 3 bases clipped from V and 4 bases from J, the junction kept 4 bases outside the gene matches. Germline CDR1 is SGHTA and CDR2 is FQGNSA. There are 14 residues in the CDR3. The DNA for the CDR3 is TGTGCCAGCAGCTTCGGACTAGGCGCAGATACGCAGTATTTT. This codes for CASSFGLGADTQYF.

The chain employs TRBV15 and TRBJ1-5, with D possibly matching TRBD1 (5 bases). CDR1 LNHNV and CDR2 YYDKDF come from the germline V gene (reference sequence). The CDR3 totals 17 residues. V gave up 5 bases and J gave up 7 bases, with 24 bases separating them. CDR3 sequence: CATSPTRPQGWKQPQHF. CDR3 coding DNA: TGTGCCACCAGCCCAACGAGGCCGCAGGGCTGGAAACAGCCCCAGCATTTT.

The chain uses TRBV7-9 and TRBJ2-1, with TRBD2 matching 9 bases. CDR1 is SEHNR and CDR2 is FQNEAQ in the germline V gene (reference sequence). V was clipped by 3 bases and J by 4 bases; unmatched bases: 7. The CDR3 is 16 amino acids. The CDR3 loop reads CASSLVRSGGYNEQFF. The CDR3 bases are TGTGCCAGCAGCTTGGTCAGGAGCGGGGGGTACAATGAGCAGTTCTTC.

This clone has just one count. CDR3 amino acids: CATSRGATSSYEQYF. The CDR3 DNA reads TGTGCCACCAGCAGAGGAGCGACCAGCTCCTACGAGCAGTACTTC. The rearrangement joins TRBV15 to TRBJ2-7, with D hard to call. CDR1 and CDR2 from the germline V gene are LNHNV and YYDKDF (reference sequence). V shed 1 base and J shed 0 bases, with 10 bases lying between them. This CDR3 spans 15 amino acids.

This clone was seen a single time. The chain carries TRBV19 and TRBJ1-1, with TRBD1 matching over 9 bases. The V and J ends lost 3 bases and 5 bases, in that order; junction bases with no gene match: 13. Germline CDR1 is LNHDA and CDR2 is SQIVND (reference sequence). The CDR3 loop spans 17 amino acids. The CDR3, as DNA: TGTGCCAGTAGTATGCCAACTGGGGGGACAGGGTTAACTGAAGCTTTCTTT. Protein: CASSMPTGGTGLTEAFF.

CDR3 in amino acids: CASSSTQGASQPQHF. The CDR3 DNA is TGTGCCAGCAGTTCTACGCAGGGGGCCTCTCAGCCCCAGCATTTT. The chain is built from TRBV6-1 and TRBJ1-5, with 8 bases aligning to TRBD1. Germline loops: CDR1 MNHNS, CDR2 SASEGT. V shed 5 bases, J shed 6 bases, and the junction held 9 bases outside the gene matches. The CDR3 contains 15 residues.

The chain has TRBV7-6 and TRBJ2-7; D may be TRBD1 (6 bases). The CDR3 extends over 13 amino acids. Trimming removed 5 bases from V and 5 bases from J, with 13 bases in between. Germline V gene sequence: CDR1 SGHVS, CDR2 FNYEAQ. Written as DNA, the CDR3 is TGTGCCAGCAGCAGGACAGATACCCACGAGCAGTACTTC. Amino acid sequence: CASSRTDTHEQYF.

The V gene is TRBV5-1, the J gene TRBJ2-7; the match to TRBD1 covers 9 bases. CDR1 and CDR2 (germline): SGHRS, YFSETQ. V trimming: 0 bases; J trimming: 3 bases; junction bases outside the gene matches: 4. This CDR3 contains 15 residues. The CDR3 DNA reads TGCGCCAGCAGCTTGGCTACGGACAGGGGCTACGAGCAGTACTTC. Translation gives CASSLATDRGYEQYF.

The CDR3 DNA sequence: TGTGCCAGTAGTATGGTACCAGGGGTTGGGGGCTACACCTTC. Translated: CASSMVPGVGGYTF. The chain is built from TRBV19 and TRBJ1-2; a weak D match, TRBD1 (6 bases). The V end lost 3 bases, the J end lost 8 bases, and 16 bases lay between the germline ends. This CDR3 region has 14 residues. CDR1 and CDR2 (germline): LNHDA, SQIVND (reference sequence).

The chain carries TRBV7-2 and TRBJ1-2; the D is unclear. The CDR3 consists of 13 residues. CDR1 and CDR2 from the germline V gene are SGHTA and FQGNSA. Trimming shortened V by 8 bases and J by 2 bases, and 12 bases separated the two germline ends. The CDR3 region is CASRPQLNYGYTF. The DNA of the CDR3 is TGTGCCAGCCGGCCACAGTTGAACTATGGCTACACCTTC.